The 26 T cell receptor beta chains listed next were all sequenced from one sample in a study of blood T cell repertoires in COVID-19. Sequencing used immunoSEQ multiplex PCR; TCRdb keeps in-frame clones, though not all of them. The table includes 150,000 to 200,000 clones, roughly 90% detected once. Sample: peripheral blood. The source of these receptors is a man younger than 35 with acute or convalescent COVID-19.

The chain couples TRBV9 to TRBJ1-2; D is unclear. The germline V and J ends were trimmed by 1 base and 4 bases, with 11 bases remaining between them. The CDR3 spans 14 residues. CDR1 and CDR2 from the germline V gene are SGDLS and YYNGEE. The CDR3 nucleotides are TGTGCCAGCAGCGTATTGTTGGGAGCCTATGGCTACACCTTC. Its protein is CASSVLLGAYGYTF.

J is TRBJ1-2 and V is TRBV29-1, with D maybe TRBD1 (5 bases). V was pared by 6 bases and J by 7 bases, with 18 bases between. Germline-derived CDR1 and CDR2 are SQVTM and ANQGSEA. The CDR3 is made up of 13 amino acids. The CDR3 sequence: CSVAPGLASGYTF. The CDR3 DNA reads as TGCAGCGTGGCTCCGGGGCTAGCGAGTGGCTACACCTTC. The full variable domain, its missing parts supplied by reference TRBV29-1 and TRBJ1-2, is SAVISQKPSRDICQRGTSLTIQCQVDSQVTMMFWYRQQPGQSLTLIATANQGSEATYESGFVIDKFPISRPNLTFSTLTVSNMSPEDSSIYLCSVAPGLASGYTFGSGTRLTVV.

The chain employs TRBV2 and TRBJ2-7, with 12 positions matching TRBD2. CDR1 and CDR2 from the germline V gene are SNHLY and FYNNEI. The CDR3 spans 19 residues. With 3 bases clipped from V and 4 bases from J, the junction kept 16 bases outside the gene matches. The DNA of the CDR3 is TGTGCCAGCAGTGAGGGTCGGCTAGCGGGAGGGGAGGGATTTTACGAGCAGTACTTC. Protein sequence: CASSEGRLAGGEGFYEQYF.

This clone was detected only a few times. V gene TRBV4-1 combines with J gene TRBJ1-2; no clear D. This CDR3 region has 14 residues. The germline gives CDR1 MGHRA, CDR2 YSYEKL. Trimming removed 0 bases at V and 6 bases at J, with 11 bases between. The CDR3 loop is CASSQESDYHGYTF. The CDR3 DNA is TGCGCCAGCAGCCAAGAATCAGATTACCATGGCTACACCTTC.

CDR3 sequence: CASSLHSTSGRTDTQYF. The CDR3 nucleotides read TGTGCCAGCAGCTTGCATAGTACTAGCGGGAGAACAGATACGCAGTATTTT. This chain uses TRBV5-6 with TRBJ2-3, with TRBD2 matching over 11 bases. The V and J ends lost 1 base and 3 bases, in that order; junction bases with no gene match: 7. Germline V CDR1 and CDR2: SGHDT, YYEEEE. The CDR3 spans 17 residues.

The V gene is TRBV6-2 or TRBV6-3, the J gene TRBJ1-2; 9 bases align to TRBD1. The V gene's germline CDR1 is MNHEY and CDR2 SVGEGT. Trimming cost V 5 bases and J 4 bases; bases outside gene matches: 5. The CDR3 has 14 residues. CDR3 residues: CASSRGQGSYGYTF. CDR3 in DNA: TGTGCCAGCAGTCGGGGACAGGGAAGCTATGGCTACACCTTC.

V and J are TRBV5-5 and TRBJ2-5; D remains unclear. V was trimmed by 0 bases and J by 5 bases, leaving 8 bases between them. Germline CDR1 and CDR2: SGHKS and YYEKEE (reference sequence). The CDR3 extends over 13 amino acids. The CDR3 DNA reads as TGTGCCAGCAGCTTGGGCAGTTGGGAGACCCAGTACTTC. It codes for CASSLGSWETQYF.

This sequence joins TRBV9 and TRBJ2-5; D ambiguous. The CDR3 totals 14 residues. The germline CDR1 and CDR2 sequences are SGDLS and YYNGEE. V lost 0 bases and J lost 1, with 7 bases in between. For the CDR3, the DNA is TGTGCCAGCAGCGTAGAAGGAGTCCAAGAGACCCAGTACTTC. Its protein product is CASSVEGVQETQYF.

The chain is built from TRBV7-8 and TRBJ1-2, with D perhaps TRBD1 (5 bases). V dropped 1 base and J dropped 6 bases, with 15 bases sitting between them. The CDR3 has 15 residues. Germline CDR1 reads SGHVS; CDR2 reads FQNEAQ. CDR3 DNA: TGTGCCAGCAGCTTAGGGGTAGGGGCCCAGAATGGCTACACCTTC. It translates to CASSLGVGAQNGYTF.

J is TRBJ2-5 and V is TRBV1; TRBD1, the D gene given by the table, was not confirmed from the DNA. TRBV1 has pseudogene status. This CDR3 comprises 17 residues. CDR3 bases: TGCACCAGCAGCCAAGTTTTAAGGAACAGGCTTCAAGAGACCCAGTACTTC. Translating it yields CTSSQVLRNRLQETQYF.

The chain links TRBV2 to TRBJ1-1; D call uncertain. V was pared by 6 bases and J by 7 bases, with 9 bases between. The CDR3 totals 11 residues. Looked up from germline, CDR1 is SNHLY and CDR2 is FYNNEI. The chain's CDR3 is CASRQEGEAFF. In nucleotides, the CDR3 is TGTGCCAGCAGGCAGGAGGGTGAAGCTTTCTTT.

The chain employs TRBV3-1 (or the pseudogene TRBV3-2) and TRBJ1-1; TRBD1 matches at 8 bases. J lost 3 bases, V lost 4 bases, and 7 bases had no gene match. This CDR3 region has 15 residues. Germline V gives CDR1 LGHDT, CDR2 YNNKEL (reference sequence). The CDR3 spells CASSPLTGVYTEAFF. CDR3 nucleotides: TGTGCCAGCAGCCCTTTGACAGGGGTCTACACTGAAGCTTTCTTT.

The genes are TRBV4-1 and TRBJ2-7, with 15 bases fitting TRBD2. After removal of 0 bases from V and 5 bases from J, the junction contained 11 bases not matched to a gene. Germline-derived CDR1 and CDR2 are MGHRA and YSYEKL. CDR3 length equals 19 residues. The CDR3 DNA follows: TGCGCCAGCAGCCAAGATGAGGCGGGACTAGCGGGGGGAAGCCACGAGCAGTACTTC. Protein product: CASSQDEAGLAGGSHEQYF.

The rearrangement links TRBV5-4 to TRBJ1-1; weak D call: TRBD1 (5 bases). Germline-derived CDR1 and CDR2 are SGHNT and YYREEE (reference sequence). V was cut by 4 bases and J by 0 bases, with 13 bases left in between. This CDR3 has 15 residues. CDR3 nucleotides: TGTGCCAGCAGCCCCGGGGGAGACATGAACACTGAAGCTTTCTTT. Translating gives CASSPGGDMNTEAFF.

The genes are TRBV19 and TRBJ1-5; 8 bases match TRBD1. Germline V gene sequence: CDR1 LNHDA, CDR2 SQIVND (reference sequence). Trimming took 5 bases from V and 1 from J; bases not matched to a gene: 7. The CDR3 is 16 residues long. Written as DNA, the CDR3 is TGTGCCAGTAGTCCGACAGGGGCTCAAAGCAATCAGCCCCAGCATTTT. It codes for CASSPTGAQSNQPQHF. The whole variable domain, remainder taken from reference TRBV19 and TRBJ1-5, is DGGITQSPKYLFRKEGQNVTLSCEQNLNHDAMYWYRQDPGQGLRLIYYSQIVNDFQKGDIAEGYSVSREKKESFPLTVTSAQKNPTAFYLCASSPTGAQSNQPQHFGDGTRLSIL.

The rearrangement joins TRBV28 to TRBJ2-5; 12 bases map to TRBD2. V dropped 7 bases and J dropped 5; count of bases not matched to a gene: 11. CDR1 and CDR2 from the germline V gene are MDHEN and SYDVKM. The CDR3 has 16 residues. DNA for the CDR3: TGTGCCAGCACCGAACCTAGCGGGAGGGTGAGGGAGACCCAGTACTTC. Amino acids: CASTEPSGRVRETQYF.

The chain carries TRBV5-4 and TRBJ2-5; D gene unclear. V lost 4 bases to trimming and J lost 0 bases, with 10 bases between them. The germline V gene has CDR1 SGHNT and CDR2 YYREEE (reference sequence). This CDR3 is built from 14 residues. The DNA for the CDR3 is TGTGCCAGCAGCCTAAGGAGATACCAAGAGACCCAGTACTTC. Amino acids: CASSLRRYQETQYF.

This clone was observed a handful of times. The chain is built from TRBV24-1 and TRBJ2-1, with D maybe TRBD2 (6 bases). The V and J ends lost 3 bases and 8 bases respectively, with 19 bases between them. This CDR3 region has 16 residues. Per germline, CDR1 KGHDR and CDR2 SFDVKD. The CDR3: CATSDRRDANVDEQFF. In DNA, the CDR3 is TGTGCCACCAGTGATCGGCGGGACGCCAACGTGGATGAGCAGTTCTTC.

This chain uses TRBV5-1 with TRBJ1-2; D unclear. The CDR3 is made up of 12 amino acids. Trimming took 0 bases from V and 8 from J, leaving 8 bases between them. Germline CDR1 is SGHRS and CDR2 is YFSETQ. The CDR3 reads CASSLDSLGYTF. For the CDR3, the DNA is TGCGCCAGCAGCTTGGACTCCTTGGGCTACACCTTC.

CDR3 region: CASRPAGGPVETQYF. DNA for the CDR3: TGTGCCAGTAGGCCTGCGGGGGGGCCTGTGGAGACCCAGTACTTC. The chain has TRBV19 and TRBJ2-5; TRBD2 matches at 9 bases. The V and J ends lost 6 bases and 5 bases, in that order; junction bases with no gene match: 10. The CDR3 contains 15 residues. Germline CDR1 is LNHDA and CDR2 is SQIVND (reference sequence).

This chain links TRBV27 with TRBJ1-1; 7 bases fit TRBD1. The ends lost 8 bases at V and 1 base at J; junction bases unmatched: 7. Germline CDR1 reads MNHEY; CDR2 reads SMNVEV (reference sequence). This CDR3 region has 14 residues. The CDR3 region has the DNA TGTGCCAGCCTAGGGGGCATGAGGAACACTGAAGCTTTCTTT. This encodes CASLGGMRNTEAFF.

The V gene is TRBV11-2, the J gene TRBJ1-3; 8 nucleotides align to TRBD1. The germline V gene encodes CDR1 SGHAT and CDR2 FQNNGV. Trimming removed 5 bases from V and 4 bases from J; junction bases left unmatched: 4. The CDR3 loop spans 14 amino acids. In DNA form, the CDR3 reads TGTGCCAGCAGCCTTACAGGGGGAGGAAACACCATATATTTT. This translates into CASSLTGGGNTIYF.

The chain joins TRBV11-2 to TRBJ2-1; TRBD2 agrees at 8 bases. Per the germline V gene, CDR1 is SGHAT and CDR2 is FQNNGV. Trimming removed 5 bases from V and 2 bases from J; junction bases left unmatched: 8. The CDR3 runs 16 residues. The CDR3 region is CASSRYVSGTYNEQFF. The CDR3 DNA sequence: TGTGCCAGCAGCCGATACGTTAGCGGGACCTACAATGAGCAGTTCTTC. The full variable domain, completed using reference TRBV11-2 and TRBJ2-1, is EAGVAQSPRYKIIEKRQSVAFWCNPISGHATLYWYQQILGQGPKLLIQFQNNGVVDDSQLPKDRFSAERLKGVDSTLKIQPAKLEDSAVYLCASSRYVSGTYNEQFFGPGTRLTVL.

This clone came up a few times. J is TRBJ2-3 and V is TRBV5-1; 10 bases map to TRBD1. Germline V lookup: CDR1 SGHRS, CDR2 YFSETQ. CDR3 length: 15 residues. V was clipped by 7 bases and J by 2 bases; unmatched bases: 7. CDR3 loop: CASGRGQGYTDTQYF. The CDR3 region has the DNA TGCGCCAGCGGCCGGGGACAGGGGTACACAGATACGCAGTATTTT.

In this sample, this clone turned up a few times. V and J are TRBV11-3 and TRBJ1-1; unclear D gene. CDR3 length: 14 amino acids. From germline, CDR1 is SGHNT and CDR2 YENEEA. Between the trimmed V and J ends, which lost 3 bases and 4 bases, there was a span of 12 bases. This chain's CDR3 is CASSLSSSGTEAFF. CDR3 DNA sequence: TGTGCCAGCAGCTTGTCCTCCTCCGGCACTGAAGCTTTCTTT.

The genes are TRBV9 and TRBJ2-2; TRBD1 is a possible D gene (5 bases). The CDR3 sequence is 14 residues long. V lost 3 bases, J lost 0 bases, and 6 bases lay in between. Per the germline V gene, CDR1 is SGDLS and CDR2 is YYNGEE. CDR3 residues: CASSDRSNTGELFF. The DNA of the CDR3 is TGTGCCAGCAGCGACAGGTCGAACACCGGGGAGCTGTTTTTT.